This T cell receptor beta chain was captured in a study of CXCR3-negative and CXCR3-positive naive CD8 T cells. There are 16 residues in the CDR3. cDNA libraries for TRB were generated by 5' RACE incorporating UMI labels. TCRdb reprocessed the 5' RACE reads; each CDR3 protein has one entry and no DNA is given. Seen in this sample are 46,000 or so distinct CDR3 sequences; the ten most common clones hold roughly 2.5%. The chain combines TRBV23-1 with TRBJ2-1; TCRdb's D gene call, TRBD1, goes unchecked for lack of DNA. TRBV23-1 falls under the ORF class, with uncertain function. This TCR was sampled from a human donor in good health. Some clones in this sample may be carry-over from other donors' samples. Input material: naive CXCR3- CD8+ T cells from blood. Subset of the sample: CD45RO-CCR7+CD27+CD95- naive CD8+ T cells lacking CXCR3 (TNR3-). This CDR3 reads CASSRRGQGFDNEQFF.